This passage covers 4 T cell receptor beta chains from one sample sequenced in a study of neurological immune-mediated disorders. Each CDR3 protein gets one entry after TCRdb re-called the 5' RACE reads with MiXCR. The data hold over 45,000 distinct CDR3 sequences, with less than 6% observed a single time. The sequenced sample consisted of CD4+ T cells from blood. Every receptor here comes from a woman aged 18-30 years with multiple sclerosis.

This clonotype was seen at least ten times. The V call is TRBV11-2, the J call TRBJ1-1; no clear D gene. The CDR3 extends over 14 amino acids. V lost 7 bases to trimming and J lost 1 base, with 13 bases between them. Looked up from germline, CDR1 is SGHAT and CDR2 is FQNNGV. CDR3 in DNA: TGTGCCAGCACCCTTAGATTAGGGAACACTGAAGCTTTCTTT. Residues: CASTLRLGNTEAFF.

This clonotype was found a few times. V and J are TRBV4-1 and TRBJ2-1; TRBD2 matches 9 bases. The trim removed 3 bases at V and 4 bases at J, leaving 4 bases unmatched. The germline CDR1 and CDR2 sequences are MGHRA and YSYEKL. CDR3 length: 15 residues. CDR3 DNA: TGCGCCAGCAGCCACGGGACTAGCTCTTACAATGAGCAGTTCTTC. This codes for CASSHGTSSYNEQFF.

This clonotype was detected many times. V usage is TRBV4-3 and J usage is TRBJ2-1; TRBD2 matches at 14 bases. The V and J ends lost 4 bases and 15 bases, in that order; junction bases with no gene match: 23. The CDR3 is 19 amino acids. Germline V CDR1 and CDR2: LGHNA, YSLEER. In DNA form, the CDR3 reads TGCGCCAGCAGCCCGATAGGGACTAGCGGGAGTTGGGGTTCCCACCCACTGTTCTTC. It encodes CASSPIGTSGSWGSHPLFF.

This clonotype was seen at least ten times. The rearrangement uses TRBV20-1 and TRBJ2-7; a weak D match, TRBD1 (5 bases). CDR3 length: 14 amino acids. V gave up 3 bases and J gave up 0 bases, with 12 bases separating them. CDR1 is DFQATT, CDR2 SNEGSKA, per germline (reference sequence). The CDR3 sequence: CSARGHLDSYEQYF. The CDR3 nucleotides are TGCAGTGCTAGGGGGCACTTAGACTCCTACGAGCAGTACTTC.